This is a list of T cell receptor beta chains from one sample in a study of T-cell memory formation after mild COVID-19. Each CDR3 protein is one row after TCRdb ran MiXCR on the 5' RACE reads. The table lists more than 85,000 distinct CDR3 sequences, 11% of them singletons. The sequencing input was PBMCs or a T cell subset sorted from them (not recorded which). Receptors were obtained from a man between 18 and 35 years old who had mild COVID-19 (a few samples of this study predate the infection). Cell type and time point are not known. CDR3s include the opening cysteine and the closing phenylalanine or tryptophan. The order of the fields is D gene, J gene, clone size, V gene, CDR3 DNA, CDR3 protein. D genes are given only for firm matches. Clone size is given for some rows only: seen once, a few or many times, or a class if the clone is expanded.

- TRBJ2-3 - TRBV4-1 TGCGCCAGCAGCCAAGACCCCCCAGATACGCAGTATTTT CASSQDPPDTQYF
- TRBJ2-2 - TRBV6-5 TGTGCCAGCAGTTACTCTGGCGGGGGCGGAACCGGGGAGCTGTTTTTT CASSYSGGGGTGELFF
- TRBJ2-1 few TRBV6-2/TRBV6-3 TGTGCCAGCAGTTACGTCAGGGCAGCAACCTACAATGAGCAGTTCTTC CASSYVRAATYNEQFF
TRBD1 TRBJ1-2 few TRBV7-2 TGTGCCAGCAGCGGCTTTCGGACAGGGGGCGCTAACTATGGCTACACCTTC CASSGFRTGGANYGYTF
TRBD1 TRBJ2-5 - TRBV29-1 TGCAGCGTTTTCAAGGGGGCGGAGACCCAGTACTTC CSVFKGAETQYF
TRBD2 TRBJ2-7 few TRBV5-1 TGCGCCAGCAGCTACGCGGGGGGGGTCTACGAGCAGTACTTC CASSYAGGVYEQYF
- TRBJ2-3 many TRBV7-9 TGTGCCAGCAGCTTGGGATTCACAGATACGCAGTATTTT CASSLGFTDTQYF
TRBD2 TRBJ2-1 - TRBV5-1 TGCGCCAGCAGCATTCTAGCGGGGGGGGCCCCCAATGAGCAGTTCTTC CASSILAGGAPNEQFF
- TRBJ2-7 - TRBV5-4 TGTGCCAGCAGCCTAGAGCGGGCCGATTACGAGCAGTACTTC CASSLERADYEQYF
- TRBJ2-2 few TRBV13 TGTGCCAGCTCACCGCACGAAACACAAACCGGGGAGCTGTTTTTT CASSPHETQTGELFF
- TRBJ1-2 - TRBV7-9 TGTGCCAGCAGCGAACAAGTTTATGGCTACACCTTC CASSEQVYGYTF
- TRBJ2-1 few TRBV7-2 TGTGCCAGCAGCTTACTTTGGGGTCTAGGCGTTTTACAATTGAATGAGCAGTTCTTC CASSLLWGLGVLQLNEQFF
- TRBJ1-1 few TRBV4-1 TGCGCCAGCAGCCGAATAGGGGGGAGCACTGAAGCTTTCTTT CASSRIGGSTEAFF
- TRBJ1-6 once TRBV20-1 TGCAGTGCTAGAGATCTGGAGGGCACGGGTTCACCCCTCCACTTT CSARDLEGTGSPLHF
- TRBJ2-1 few TRBV29-1 TGCAGCGTCCGGGGGAGCTCCTACAATGAGCAGTTCTTC CSVRGSSYNEQFF
- TRBJ2-1 - TRBV5-5 TGTGCCAGCAGCTACGACAGGAATGAGCAGTTCTTC CASSYDRNEQFF
- TRBJ2-6 many TRBV5-5 TGTGCCACCCACAGGGCTGGGGCCAACGTCCTGACTTTC CATHRAGANVLTF
- TRBJ2-3 many TRBV5-6 TGTGCCAGCAGCTTTGAGACACTACTTACAGATACGCAGTATTTT CASSFETLLTDTQYF
- TRBJ1-1 few TRBV7-8 TGTGCCAGCAGCTTAGCGCCCGAGGAAGCTTTCTTT CASSLAPEEAFF
- TRBJ2-1 - TRBV7-9 TGTGCCAGCAGCAAGGCCGGCAATGAGCAGTTCTTC CASSKAGNEQFF